This TCR beta chain was recovered during a study of control samples from healthy donors and cancer patients. CDR1 LNHDA and CDR2 SQIVND come from the germline V gene (reference sequence). The V gene end was trimmed by 11 bases and the J gene end by 4 bases; junction bases not matched to a gene: 13. This CDR3 has 15 residues. Clones were sequenced by immunoSEQ multiplex PCR, and TCRdb holds only the in-frame ones, with some missing. The sample shows 110,000 to 150,000 clones, 88% of them seen only once. Sequencing input: blood. This TCR came from a woman aged 25 to 39 in good health. The chain employs TRBV19 and TRBJ2-3; 9 bases line up with TRBD2. CDR3 in DNA: TGTGCCTCAACGGTGCGGGAGGGGAGGGCAGATACGCAGTATTTT. Translated: CASTVREGRADTQYF.